This T cell receptor beta chain was captured by sequencing in a study of PD-1 blockade in classical Hodgkin lymphoma. Comments on this clone: Its specificity is unknown.

Clones were sequenced by immunoSEQ multiplex PCR, and TCRdb holds only the in-frame ones, with some missing. The sample has roughly 150,000 clones, approximately 72% seen once; the top ten hold about 9.2%. CDR3 length: 13 amino acids. CDR1 is KGHSH, CDR2 LQKENI, per germline. Trimming took 6 bases from V and 3 from J, leaving 12 bases between them. Every one of the patients relapsed after autologous stem cell transplantation (brentuximab vedotin exposure was variable). Broader study findings: There was a significant rise in CD4+ TCR diversity by C4D1, with no such rise for CD8+.

Material: peripheral blood mononuclear cells (PBMCs), obtained before the second cycle of nivolumab. This clonotype was obtained from a human donor with classical Hodgkin lymphoma. This sequence joins TRBV18 and TRBJ2-7, with D possibly TRBD1 on 5 matching bases. The CDR3 coding sequence is TGTGCCAGCTCCCAAGGACACGTCTACGAGCAGTACTTC. As protein: CASSQGHVYEQYF. The entire variable domain, with the rest obtained from reference TRBV18 and TRBJ2-7, is as follows: NAGVMQNPRHLVRRRGQEARLRCSPMKGHSHVYWYRQLPEEGLKFMVYLQKENIIDESGMPKERFSAEFPKEGPSILRIQQVVRGDSAAYFCASSQGHVYEQYFGPGTRLTVT.